The entry that follows covers one T cell receptor beta chain sequence. Per germline, CDR1 SGHRS and CDR2 YFSETQ. Trimming left V 6 bases short and J 4 bases short, with 18 bases between. This CDR3 is 15 amino acids long. The data were obtained in a study of blood T cell repertoires in COVID-19. On the study more broadly: From the United States, Italy and Spain came samples of acute and convalescent COVID-19. The cDNA or gDNA used as material had been derived from T cells, B-cell-depleted T cells, or PBMCs.

Authors' data handling: Using reference gene primer amplification, nucleated cell counts were estimated. Produced via immunoSEQ multiplex PCR; TCRdb's table is partial and in-frame only. From that table come the V and J calls and clone size; the DNA was used to work out D and trimming. The top ten hold approximately 6.7% of the sample, which has about 190,000 clones, around 90% seen once. V is TRBV5-1 and J is TRBJ2-3, with a weak D call TRBD2 (6 bases). This TCR was sampled from a man in his forties or fifties with acute or convalescent COVID-19. What was sequenced was peripheral blood. CDR3: CASNPFPGGADTQYF. The CDR3 DNA reads as TGCGCCAGCAACCCCTTTCCAGGAGGGGCAGATACGCAGTATTTT.